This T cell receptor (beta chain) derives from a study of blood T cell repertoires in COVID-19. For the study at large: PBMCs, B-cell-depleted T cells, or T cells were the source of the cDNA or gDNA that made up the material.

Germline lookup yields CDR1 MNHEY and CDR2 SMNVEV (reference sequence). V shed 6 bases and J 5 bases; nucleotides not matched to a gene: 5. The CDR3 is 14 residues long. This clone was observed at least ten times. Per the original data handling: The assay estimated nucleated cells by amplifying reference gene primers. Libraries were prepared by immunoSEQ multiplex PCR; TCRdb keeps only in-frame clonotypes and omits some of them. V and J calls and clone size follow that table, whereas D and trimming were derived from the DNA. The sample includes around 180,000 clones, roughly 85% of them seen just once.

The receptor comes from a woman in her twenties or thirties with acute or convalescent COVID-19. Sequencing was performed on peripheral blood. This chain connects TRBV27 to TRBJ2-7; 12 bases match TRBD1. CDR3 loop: CASRTGQGAHEQYF. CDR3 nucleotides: TGTGCCAGCAGGACGGGACAGGGGGCCCACGAGCAGTACTTC.